This T cell receptor (beta chain) was retrieved from a study of T cell responses to AZD1222 COVID-19 vaccine. Assay: immunoSEQ multiplex PCR; the TCRdb copy retains only in-frame clones and omits some. The sample records approximately 190,000 clones, 85% to 95% being singletons. Findings and caveats of the study: No repertoire was sampled before or during the peak T cell response, only after it. CD4 TCRs linked to vaccination spanned spike, dominating at 160-218 and 743-854.

A single count supports this clone. Its specificity is not known. Germline-derived CDR1 and CDR2 are MDHEN and SYDVKM. The germline V and J ends were trimmed by 6 bases and 0 bases, with 14 bases remaining between them. The CDR3 has 15 residues. The sequences come from peripheral blood, collected on day 0 of AZD1222 vaccination. The chain links TRBV28 to TRBJ2-5; D not resolved. This receptor was identified in an adult in good health. The CDR3 nucleotides read TGTGCCAGCAGAGACGGCCCTCGCCACCAAGAGACCCAGTACTTC. Its protein product is CASRDGPRHQETQYF.